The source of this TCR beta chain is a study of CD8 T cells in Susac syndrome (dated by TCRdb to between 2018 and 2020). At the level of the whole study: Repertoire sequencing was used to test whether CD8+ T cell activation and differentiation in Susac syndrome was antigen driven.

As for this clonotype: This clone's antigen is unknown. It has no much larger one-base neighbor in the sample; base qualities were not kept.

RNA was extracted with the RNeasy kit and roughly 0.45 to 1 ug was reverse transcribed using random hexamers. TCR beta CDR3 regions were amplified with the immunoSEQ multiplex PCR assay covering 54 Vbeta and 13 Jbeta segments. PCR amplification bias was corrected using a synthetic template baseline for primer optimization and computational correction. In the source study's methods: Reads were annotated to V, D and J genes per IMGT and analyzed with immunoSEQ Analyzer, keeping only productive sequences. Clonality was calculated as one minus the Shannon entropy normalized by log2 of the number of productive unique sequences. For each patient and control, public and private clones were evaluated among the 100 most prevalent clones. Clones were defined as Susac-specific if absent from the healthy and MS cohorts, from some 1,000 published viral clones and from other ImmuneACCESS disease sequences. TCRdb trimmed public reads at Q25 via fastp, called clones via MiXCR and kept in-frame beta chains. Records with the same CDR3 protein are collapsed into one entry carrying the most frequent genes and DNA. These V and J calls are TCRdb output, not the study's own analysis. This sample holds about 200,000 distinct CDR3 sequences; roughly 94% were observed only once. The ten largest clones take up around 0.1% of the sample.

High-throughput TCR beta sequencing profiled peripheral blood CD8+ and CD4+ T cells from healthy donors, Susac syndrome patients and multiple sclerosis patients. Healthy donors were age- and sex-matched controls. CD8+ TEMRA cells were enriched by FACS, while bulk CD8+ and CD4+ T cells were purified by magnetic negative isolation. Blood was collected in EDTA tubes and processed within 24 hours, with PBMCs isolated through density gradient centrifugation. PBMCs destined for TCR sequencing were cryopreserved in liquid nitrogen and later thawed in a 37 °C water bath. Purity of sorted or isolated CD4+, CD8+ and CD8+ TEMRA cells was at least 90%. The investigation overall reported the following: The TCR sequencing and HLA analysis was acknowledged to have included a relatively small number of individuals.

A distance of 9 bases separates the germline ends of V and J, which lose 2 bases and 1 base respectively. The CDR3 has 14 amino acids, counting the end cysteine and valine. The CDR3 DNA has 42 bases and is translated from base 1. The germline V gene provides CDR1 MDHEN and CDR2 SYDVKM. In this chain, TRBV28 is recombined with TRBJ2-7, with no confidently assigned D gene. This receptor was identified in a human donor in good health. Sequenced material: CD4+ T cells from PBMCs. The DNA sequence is TGTGCCAGCAGTTTAGGCGTTAAGTCCTACGAGCAGTACGTC. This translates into CASSLGVKSYEQYV.